Below, 23 T cell receptor beta chains from the same sample are listed, as sequenced in a study of tumor-infiltrating lymphocytes in primary liver carcinoma. From 500 ng of total RNA, TCR beta-specific cDNA was reverse-transcribed using a constant-region primer. Nested multiplex PCR, run for three rounds with slightly modified ARM-PCR, yielded TCR beta libraries. Amplification in the first two PCR rounds was performed using TRBV1-TRBV30 forward primers and a C-beta reverse primer for roughly 9 cycles each. TCRdb reprocessed the multiplex PCR reads with MiXCR, giving one entry per CDR3 protein. The data show about 310,000 distinct CDR3 sequences, 45% to 70% seen once. Blood RNA came from unsorted whole blood; germline DNA was also extracted. Sequencing was performed on peripheral blood. The receptors shown here come from a woman in her 30s with primary liver carcinoma and hepatitis B virus infection.

On this clonotype itself: One end of the junction does not line up with germline, which may come from a read error. V usage is TRBV5-1 and J usage is TRBJ2-1, with a weak D call TRBD1 (5 bases). The CDR3 spans 14 residues. CDR1 is SGHRS, CDR2 YFSETQ, per germline. Here the CDR3 reads CANSLAYRRHEQFF. CDR3 DNA: TGCGCCAACAGCTTGGCCTACAGGCGGCATGAGCAGTTCTTC.

To note about this clonotype: This sequence may be a read error, since a much larger clone differs from it by one base. V is TRBV29-1 and J is TRBJ2-2; D not resolved. The CDR3 has 12 amino acids. V was clipped by 8 bases and J by 4 bases, with 11 bases between them. Germline CDR1 SQVTM, CDR2 ANQGSEA. This chain's CDR3 is CSFQVTTGELFF. CDR3 nucleotide sequence: TGCAGCTTTCAGGTTACCACCGGGGAGCTGTTTTTT.

This clonotype was observed once. One end of the junction varies from germline; a read error may be responsible. The chain combines TRBV14 with TRBJ2-3; D remains ambiguous. Germline assignment: CDR1 SGHDN and CDR2 FVKESK. This CDR3 has 14 residues. CDR3 in amino acids: CASSQVSTADTQSF. CDR3 in DNA: TGTGCCAGCAGCCAGGTTTCGACTGCAGATACGCAGTCTTTT.

Turning to this clonotype: This may be a read error: a much more frequent sequence differs by one nucleotide. The rearrangement links TRBV12-3 or TRBV12-4 to TRBJ2-7; D ambiguous. With 0 bases removed from V and 2 bases from J, the gap between germline ends came to 11 bases. CDR3 size: 15 residues. CDR3 bases: TGTGCCAGCAGTTTAGCGGCGTACTTTACCTACGAGCAGTACTTC. Encoded protein: CASSLAAYFTYEQYF.

Notes on this clonotype: The CDR3 does not end in the conserved phenylalanine or tryptophan, so this is likely a read error. The chain uses TRBV7-9 and TRBJ1-4; D not certain. The germline gives CDR1 SEHNR, CDR2 FQNEAQ (reference sequence). Trimming removed 5 bases at V and 5 bases at J, with 15 bases between. This CDR3 is built from 15 residues. Written as DNA, the CDR3 is TGTGCCAGCAGCCAGCAGAGCGGGCAGAATGAAAAACTGTTTCTT. Its protein is CASSQQSGQNEKLFL.

The table lists this clonotype with many counts. The chain links TRBV6-2 or TRBV6-3 to TRBJ2-7; D is possibly TRBD1 (5 bases). The ends were cut back, 6 bases at V and 6 bases at J, with 18 bases in the middle. Germline CDR1 and CDR2: MNHEY and SVGEGT. The CDR3 runs to 14 residues. This CDR3 is CASSSNLQGTEQYF. As DNA, the CDR3 is TGTGCCAGCAGCTCAAACCTGCAGGGTACCGAGCAGTACTTC.

CDR3 nucleotide sequence: TGTGCCAGCAGCTTAACACCCACGGGTCCCTACGAGCAGTACTTC. Amino acid sequence: CASSLTPTGPYEQYF. The V call is TRBV7-2, the J call TRBJ2-7, with D unresolved. Germline V gene sequence: CDR1 SGHTA, CDR2 FQGNSA. The CDR3 has 15 amino acids. Trimming cost V 2 bases and J 2 bases, with 13 bases left between them.

This clonotype has a handful of counts. This sequence joins TRBV11-3 and TRBJ1-1, with unresolved D. Germline CDR1 SGHNT, CDR2 YENEEA. V was cut by 5 bases and J by 0 bases, with 13 bases left in between. CDR3 length equals 15 residues. This chain's CDR3 is CASSPGGWVNTEAFF. For the CDR3, the DNA is TGTGCCAGCAGCCCTGGTGGATGGGTGAACACTGAAGCTTTCTTT.

The chain carries TRBV6-5 and TRBJ1-1; D unclear. V was trimmed by 0 bases and J by 1 base, leaving 6 bases between them. Per germline, CDR1 MNHEY and CDR2 SVGAGI. This CDR3 region has 14 residues. Written as DNA, the CDR3 is TGTGCCAGCAGTTACTCGAGATGGAACACTGAAGCTTTCTTT. Its translation: CASSYSRWNTEAFF.

This clonotype was counted between two and nine times. The chain is built from TRBV7-9 and TRBJ2-5; the D gene is possibly TRBD1 (6 bases). Per germline, CDR1 SEHNR and CDR2 FQNEAQ (reference sequence). Trimming pared 6 bases from V and 1 base from J, leaving 9 bases between. This CDR3 spans 13 amino acids. In DNA, the CDR3 is TGTGCCAGCAGGAGGACAGTCCAAGAGACCCAGTACTTC. This gives the protein CASRRTVQETQYF. The variable domain in full, with the rest retrieved from reference TRBV7-9 and TRBJ2-5, is DTGVSQNPRHKITKRGQNVTFRCDPISEHNRLYWYRQTLGQGPEFLTYFQNEAQLEKSRLLSDRFSAERPKGSFSTLEIQRTEQGDSAMYLCASRRTVQETQYFGPGTRLLVL.

This clonotype was detected many times. The chain couples TRBV5-1 to TRBJ2-1; D perhaps matches TRBD2 (6 bases). V dropped 5 bases and J dropped 2 bases, with 11 bases sitting between them. The CDR3 runs to 14 residues. CDR1 is SGHRS, CDR2 YFSETQ, per germline. CDR3: CASRVAETYNEQFF. The CDR3 region has the DNA TGCGCCAGCAGGGTAGCGGAAACCTACAATGAGCAGTTCTTC.

With respect to this clonotype: One base away lies a much larger clone, so this may be a sequencing read error. V and J are TRBV4-2 and TRBJ2-7; no clear D gene. The CDR3 is made up of 13 amino acids. V dropped 0 bases and J dropped 7 bases, with 10 bases sitting between them. CDR1 is LGHNA, CDR2 YNFKEQ, per germline. The CDR3 nucleotides read TGTGCCAGCAGCCAAGATGAACGACAAGAGCAGTACTTC. It is translated as CASSQDERQEQYF.

Of note for this clonotype: A much larger clone differs by one base, so this may be a read error. The gene calls are TRBV6-5 and TRBJ2-3; 7 nucleotides agree with TRBD2. The CDR3 length is 13 residues. Germline V CDR1 and CDR2: MNHEY, SVGAGI. V was pared by 6 bases and J by 8 bases, with 8 bases of the junction left unmatched. CDR3 in DNA: TGTGCCAGCAGAAGCCTAGCGGCAGGTACGCAGTATTTT. This encodes CASRSLAAGTQYF.

The rearrangement links TRBV29-1 to TRBJ1-5; weak D call: TRBD1 (5 bases). V was trimmed by 4 bases and J by 1 base, leaving 8 bases between them. The CDR3 covers 13 residues. CDR1 SQVTM and CDR2 ANQGSEA come from the germline V gene. The CDR3 reads CSVGRDSNQPQHF. The CDR3 DNA follows: TGCAGCGTTGGAAGGGACAGCAATCAGCCCCAGCATTTT.

This clonotype showed up many times. This rearrangement joins TRBV4-1 to TRBJ1-1; D unclear. Germline-derived CDR1 and CDR2 are MGHRA and YSYEKL. V lost 3 bases to trimming and J lost 2 bases, with 10 bases between them. The CDR3 is 14 residues long. As DNA, the CDR3 is TGCGCCAGCAGCCACCTCTCGGGCAACACTGAAGCTTTCTTT. Its protein is CASSHLSGNTEAFF.

This clonotype was detected many times. The rearrangement uses TRBV6-5 and TRBJ1-5; 10 nucleotides align to TRBD1. The CDR3 runs to 14 residues. Germline CDR1 and CDR2: MNHEY and SVGAGI. With V trimmed by 7 bases and J by 6 bases, 6 bases remained unmatched. CDR3 bases: TGTGCCAGCAAACCGGGACAGGGGAGTCAGCCCCAGCATTTT. Its protein is CASKPGQGSQPQHF.

Concerning this clonotype: This sequence may be a read error, since a much larger clone differs from it by one base. The gene calls are TRBV13 and TRBJ2-5; D unresolved. The CDR3 loop spans 13 amino acids. In germline, CDR1 is PRHDT, CDR2 FYEKMQ (reference sequence). V shed 5 bases and J shed 4 bases, with 11 bases lying between them. CDR3 loop: CASSDRARETQYF. CDR3 sequence (DNA): TGTGCCAGCAGCGACCGGGCCCGAGAGACCCAGTACTTC. Filled out from reference TRBV13 and TRBJ2-5, the complete variable domain reads AAGVIQSPRHLIKEKRETATLKCYPIPRHDTVYWYQQGPGQDPQFLISFYEKMQSDKGSIPDRFSAQQFSDYHSELNMSSLELGDSALYFCASSDRARETQYFGPGTRLLVL.

V usage is TRBV4-2 and J usage is TRBJ2-7; D remains ambiguous. Per the germline V gene, CDR1 is LGHNA and CDR2 is YNFKEQ. The V end lost 5 bases, the J end lost 5 bases, and 19 bases lay between the germline ends. This CDR3 contains 15 residues. In DNA, the CDR3 is TGTGCCAGCAGCTTTAAGACGCCCGGTCCGGACGAGCAGTACTTC. Translation gives CASSFKTPGPDEQYF.

A word on this clonotype: As the CDR3 is not closed by the conserved phenylalanine or tryptophan, this likely results from a read error. The rearrangement links TRBV11-2 to TRBJ2-1, with D maybe TRBD1 (5 bases). In germline, CDR1 is SGHAT, CDR2 FQNNGV. The V gene lost 10 bases and the J gene lost 4 bases, with 29 bases spanning the gap. This CDR3 comprises 18 residues. The chain's CDR3 is CANSLQRSDTLKYNEQFL. The CDR3 nucleotides read TGTGCCAACAGTCTCCAACGTTCGGACACCCTAAAATACAATGAGCAGTTCTTA.

This clonotype was seen more than once but under ten times. The chain combines TRBV5-1 with TRBJ1-2, with 10 bases lining up with TRBD1. The V gene's germline CDR1 is SGHRS and CDR2 YFSETQ. V shed 2 bases and J 3 bases; nucleotides not matched to a gene: 7. The CDR3 runs 16 residues. CDR3 in DNA: TGCGCCAGCAGCTTCAGCCCGGACAGGGGGGACTATGGCTACACCTTC. This codes for CASSFSPDRGDYGYTF.

V gene TRBV6-5 combines with J gene TRBJ1-3, with 7 bases that match TRBD1. Losses at the gene ends were 5 bases for V and 4 bases for J; bases not matched to a gene: 8. Germline lookup yields CDR1 MNHEY and CDR2 SVGAGI. The CDR3 totals 15 residues. The CDR3 DNA follows: TGTGCCAGCAGTCCTGGGGGACAGTGGGGAAACACCATATATTTT. Protein: CASSPGGQWGNTIYF.

This clonotype was counted between two and nine times. CDR3 nucleotide sequence: TGTGCCAGCAGCCTCGGCCGGGGCTCCTACAATGAGCAGTTCTTC. Its protein is CASSLGRGSYNEQFF. The chain joins TRBV7-9 to TRBJ2-1; D might be TRBD2 (5 bases). This CDR3 comprises 15 residues. CDR1 SEHNR and CDR2 FQNEAQ come from the germline V gene (reference sequence). V was cut by 5 bases and J by 0 bases, with 11 bases left in between.

This clonotype was picked up many times. The chain joins TRBV6-6 to TRBJ2-7; D remains ambiguous. Germline V gene sequence: CDR1 MNHNY, CDR2 SVGAGI (reference sequence). This CDR3 contains 14 residues. The V end was cut by 1 base, the J end by 0 bases, with 7 bases between. The CDR3 DNA is TGTGCCAGCAGTTACTACGGAAACTCCTACGAGCAGTACTTC. Encoded protein: CASSYYGNSYEQYF.